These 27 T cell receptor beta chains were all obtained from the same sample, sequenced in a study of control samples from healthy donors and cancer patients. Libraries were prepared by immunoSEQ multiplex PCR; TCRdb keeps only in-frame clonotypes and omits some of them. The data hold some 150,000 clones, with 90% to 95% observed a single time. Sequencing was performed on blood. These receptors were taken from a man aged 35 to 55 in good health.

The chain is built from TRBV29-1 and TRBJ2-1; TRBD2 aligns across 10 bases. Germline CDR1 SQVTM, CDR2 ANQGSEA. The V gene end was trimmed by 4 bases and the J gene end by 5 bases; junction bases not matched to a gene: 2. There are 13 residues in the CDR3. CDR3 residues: CSVGGLAHNEQFF. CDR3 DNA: TGCAGCGTTGGGGGACTAGCGCACAATGAGCAGTTCTTC.

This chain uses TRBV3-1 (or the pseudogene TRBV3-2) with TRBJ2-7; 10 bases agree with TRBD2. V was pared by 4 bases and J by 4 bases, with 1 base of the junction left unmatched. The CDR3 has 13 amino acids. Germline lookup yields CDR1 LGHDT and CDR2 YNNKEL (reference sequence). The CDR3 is CASSRAGGYEQYF. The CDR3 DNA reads TGTGCCAGCAGCCGAGCGGGAGGGTACGAGCAGTACTTC.

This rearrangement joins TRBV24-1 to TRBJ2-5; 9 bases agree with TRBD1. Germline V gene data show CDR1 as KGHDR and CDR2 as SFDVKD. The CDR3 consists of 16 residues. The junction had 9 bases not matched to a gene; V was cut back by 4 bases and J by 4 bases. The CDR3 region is CATSDYGQGIGETQYF. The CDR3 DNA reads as TGTGCCACCAGTGACTATGGACAGGGGATAGGAGAGACCCAGTACTTC.

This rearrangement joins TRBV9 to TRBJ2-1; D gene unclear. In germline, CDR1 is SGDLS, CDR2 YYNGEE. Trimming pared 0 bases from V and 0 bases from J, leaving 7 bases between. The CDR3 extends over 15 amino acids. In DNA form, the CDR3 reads TGTGCCAGCAGCGTAGGCAAGGGCTCCTACAATGAGCAGTTCTTC. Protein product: CASSVGKGSYNEQFF.

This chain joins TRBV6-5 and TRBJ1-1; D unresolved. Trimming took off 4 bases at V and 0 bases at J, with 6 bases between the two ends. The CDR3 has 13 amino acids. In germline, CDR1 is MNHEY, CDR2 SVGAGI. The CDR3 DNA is TGTGCCAGCAGTTTAGTCGTGAACACTGAAGCTTTCTTT. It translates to CASSLVVNTEAFF.

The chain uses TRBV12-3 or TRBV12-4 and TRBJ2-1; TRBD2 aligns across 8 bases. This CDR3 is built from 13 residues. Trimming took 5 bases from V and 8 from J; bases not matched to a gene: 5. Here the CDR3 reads CASSRAGDDEQFF. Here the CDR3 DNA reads TGTGCCAGCAGTAGAGCGGGGGACGATGAGCAGTTCTTC.

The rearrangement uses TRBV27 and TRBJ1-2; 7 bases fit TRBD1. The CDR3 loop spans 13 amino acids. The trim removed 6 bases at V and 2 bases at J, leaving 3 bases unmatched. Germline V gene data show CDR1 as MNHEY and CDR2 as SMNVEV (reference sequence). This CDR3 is CASRPQGNYGYTF. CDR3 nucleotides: TGTGCCAGCAGGCCACAGGGGAACTATGGCTACACCTTC.

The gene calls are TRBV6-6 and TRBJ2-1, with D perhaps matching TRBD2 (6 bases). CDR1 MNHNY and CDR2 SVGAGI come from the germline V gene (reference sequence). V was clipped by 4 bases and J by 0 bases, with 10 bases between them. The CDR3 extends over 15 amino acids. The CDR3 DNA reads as TGTGCCAGCAGTTCACGGGGGAGCTCCTACAATGAGCAGTTCTTC. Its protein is CASSSRGSSYNEQFF.

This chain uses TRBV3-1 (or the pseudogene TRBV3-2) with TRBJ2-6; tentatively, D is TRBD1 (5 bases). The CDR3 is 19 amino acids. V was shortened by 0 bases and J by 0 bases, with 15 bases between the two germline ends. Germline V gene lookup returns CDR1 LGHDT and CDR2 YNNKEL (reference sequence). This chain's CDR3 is CASSQDRVKSHSGANVLTF. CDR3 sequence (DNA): TGTGCCAGCAGCCAAGACAGGGTCAAGTCCCACTCTGGGGCCAACGTCCTGACTTTC.

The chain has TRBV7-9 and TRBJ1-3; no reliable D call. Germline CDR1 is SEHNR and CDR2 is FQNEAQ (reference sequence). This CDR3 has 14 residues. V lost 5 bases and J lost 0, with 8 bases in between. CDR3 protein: CASSPGVSGNTIYF. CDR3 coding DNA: TGTGCCAGCAGCCCCGGAGTCTCTGGAAACACCATATATTTT.

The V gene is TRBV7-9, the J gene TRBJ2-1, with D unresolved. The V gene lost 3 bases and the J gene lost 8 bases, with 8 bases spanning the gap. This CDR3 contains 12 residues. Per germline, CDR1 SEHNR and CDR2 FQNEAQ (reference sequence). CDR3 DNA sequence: TGTGCCAGCAGCTTTTTAGCCGATGAGCAGTTCTTC. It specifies CASSFLADEQFF.

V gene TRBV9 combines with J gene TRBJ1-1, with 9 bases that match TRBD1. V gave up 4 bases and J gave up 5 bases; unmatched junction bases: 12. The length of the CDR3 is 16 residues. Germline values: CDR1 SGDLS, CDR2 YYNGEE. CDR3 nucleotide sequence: TGTGCCAGCAGCTACGGACAGGGGTTTGGAGGGACTGAAGCTTTCTTT. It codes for CASSYGQGFGGTEAFF.

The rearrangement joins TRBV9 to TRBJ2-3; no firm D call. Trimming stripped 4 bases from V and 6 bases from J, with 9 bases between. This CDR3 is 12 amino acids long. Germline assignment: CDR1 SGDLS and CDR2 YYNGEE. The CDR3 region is CASSSDWDTQYF. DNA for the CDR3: TGTGCCAGCAGCTCAGACTGGGATACGCAGTATTTT.

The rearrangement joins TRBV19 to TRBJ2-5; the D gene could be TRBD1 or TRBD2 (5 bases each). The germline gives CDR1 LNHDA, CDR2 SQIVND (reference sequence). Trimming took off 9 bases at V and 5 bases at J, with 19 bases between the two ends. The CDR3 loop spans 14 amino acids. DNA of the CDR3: TGTGCCAGCTCCGCCGGGGCCCGCTTTGAGACCCAGTACTTC. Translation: CASSAGARFETQYF.

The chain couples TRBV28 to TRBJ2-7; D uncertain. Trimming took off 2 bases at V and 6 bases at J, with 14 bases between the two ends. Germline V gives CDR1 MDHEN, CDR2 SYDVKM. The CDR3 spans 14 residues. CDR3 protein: CASSLQLPKGEQYF. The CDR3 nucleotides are TGTGCCAGCAGTTTACAGCTGCCCAAGGGCGAGCAGTACTTC.

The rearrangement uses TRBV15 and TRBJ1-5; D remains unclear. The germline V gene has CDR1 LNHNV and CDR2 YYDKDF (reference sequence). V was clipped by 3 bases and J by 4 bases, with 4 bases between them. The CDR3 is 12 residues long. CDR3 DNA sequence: TGTGCCACCAGCAGCCATAATCAGCCCCAGCATTTT. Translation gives CATSSHNQPQHF.

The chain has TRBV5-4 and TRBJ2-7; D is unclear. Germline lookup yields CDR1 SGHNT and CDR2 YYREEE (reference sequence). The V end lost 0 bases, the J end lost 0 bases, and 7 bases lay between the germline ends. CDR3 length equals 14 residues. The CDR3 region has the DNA TGTGCCAGCAGCTTGGGCCAGATCTCCTACGAGCAGTACTTC. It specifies CASSLGQISYEQYF.

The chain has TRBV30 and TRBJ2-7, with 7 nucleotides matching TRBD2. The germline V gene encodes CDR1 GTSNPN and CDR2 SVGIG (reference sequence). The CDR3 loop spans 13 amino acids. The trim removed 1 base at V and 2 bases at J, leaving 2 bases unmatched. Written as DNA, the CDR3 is TGTGCCTGGAGTGGAGCGGGAACCTACGAGCAGTACTTC. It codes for CAWSGAGTYEQYF.

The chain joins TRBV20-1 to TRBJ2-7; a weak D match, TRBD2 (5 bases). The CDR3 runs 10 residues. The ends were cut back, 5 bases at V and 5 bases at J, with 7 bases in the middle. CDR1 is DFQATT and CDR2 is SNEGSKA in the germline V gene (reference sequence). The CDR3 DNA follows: TGCAGTGCTGCCGGGAACGAGCAGTACTTC. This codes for CSAAGNEQYF.

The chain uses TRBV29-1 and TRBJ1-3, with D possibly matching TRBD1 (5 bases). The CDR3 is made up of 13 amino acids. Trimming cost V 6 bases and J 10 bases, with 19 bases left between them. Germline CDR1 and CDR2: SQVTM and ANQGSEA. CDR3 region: CSVQRRGVDTIYF. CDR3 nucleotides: TGCAGCGTCCAAAGGCGGGGGGTAGATACCATATATTTT. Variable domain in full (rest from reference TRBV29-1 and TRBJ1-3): SAVISQKPSRDICQRGTSLTIQCQVDSQVTMMFWYRQQPGQSLTLIATANQGSEATYESGFVIDKFPISRPNLTFSTLTVSNMSPEDSSIYLCSVQRRGVDTIYFGEGSWLTVV.

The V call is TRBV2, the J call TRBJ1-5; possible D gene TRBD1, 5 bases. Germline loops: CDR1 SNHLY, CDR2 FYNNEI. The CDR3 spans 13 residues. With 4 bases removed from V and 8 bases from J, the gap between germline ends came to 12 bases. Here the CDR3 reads CASSVRGGEPQHF. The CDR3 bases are TGTGCCAGCAGTGTGAGGGGTGGGGAGCCCCAGCATTTT.

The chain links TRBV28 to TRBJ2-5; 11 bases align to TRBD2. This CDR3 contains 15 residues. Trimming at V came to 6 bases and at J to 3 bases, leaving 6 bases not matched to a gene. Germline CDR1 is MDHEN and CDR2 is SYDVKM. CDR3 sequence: CASSPTSGTEETQYF. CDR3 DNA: TGTGCCAGCAGCCCGACTAGCGGGACCGAAGAGACCCAGTACTTC.

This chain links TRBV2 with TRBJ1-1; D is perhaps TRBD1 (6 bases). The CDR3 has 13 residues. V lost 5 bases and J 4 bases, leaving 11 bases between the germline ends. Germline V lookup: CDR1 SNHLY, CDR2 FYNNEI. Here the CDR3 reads CASSSGGLTEAFF. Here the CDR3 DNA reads TGTGCCAGCAGTTCTGGGGGGCTCACTGAAGCTTTCTTT.

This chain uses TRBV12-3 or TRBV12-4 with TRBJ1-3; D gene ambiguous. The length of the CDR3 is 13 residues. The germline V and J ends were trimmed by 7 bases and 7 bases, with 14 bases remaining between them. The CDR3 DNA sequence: TGTGCCAGCAAGACAAGCAATCGGAACACCATATATTTT. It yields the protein CASKTSNRNTIYF.

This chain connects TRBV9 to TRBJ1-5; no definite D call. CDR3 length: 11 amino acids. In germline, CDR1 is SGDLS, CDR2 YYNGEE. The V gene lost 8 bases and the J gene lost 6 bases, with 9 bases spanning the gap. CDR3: CARYKGQPQHF. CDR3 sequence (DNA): TGTGCCAGGTATAAGGGTCAGCCCCAGCATTTT.

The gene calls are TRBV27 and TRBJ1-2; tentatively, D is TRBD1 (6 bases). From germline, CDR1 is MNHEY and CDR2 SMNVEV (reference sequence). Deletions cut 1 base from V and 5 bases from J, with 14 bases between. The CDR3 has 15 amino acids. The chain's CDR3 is CASSLYAAGVYGYTF. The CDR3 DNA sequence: TGTGCCAGCAGTTTATACGCGGCAGGGGTTTATGGCTACACCTTC.

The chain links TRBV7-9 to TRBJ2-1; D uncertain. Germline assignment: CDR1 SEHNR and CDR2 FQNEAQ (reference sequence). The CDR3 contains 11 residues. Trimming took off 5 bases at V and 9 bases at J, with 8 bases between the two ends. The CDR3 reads CASSASGEQFF. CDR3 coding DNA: TGTGCCAGCAGCGCTTCGGGTGAGCAGTTCTTC.